A single sample is the source of the 18 T cell receptor beta chains below, sequenced in a study of T cells in women clearing cervical HPV infection. Profiled with immunoSEQ multiplex PCR; TCRdb holds only in-frame clones, not every one. In all, the sample yields around 28,000 clones. The sequenced sample was blood buffy coat. The source is a woman between 18 and 70 years old with a cervical HPV16 infection that either progressed to CIN3+ or cleared (not recorded which).

As regards this clone: The read gets to within 3 residues of the CDR3 end, and the germline J gene fills in the rest. This sequence joins TRBV19 and TRBJ2-7; 8 positions agree with TRBD1. Trimming cost V 6 bases and J 3 bases; bases outside gene matches: 7. The CDR3 is made up of 14 amino acids. CDR1 and CDR2 (germline): LNHDA, SQIVND (reference sequence). CDR3 in amino acids: CASSLQGVSYEQYF. The CDR3 DNA, read in part, is TGTGCCAGTAGCCTACAGGGGGTGAGCTACGAG.

Note on this clone: The CDR3 end lies 3 residues beyond the end of the read and is filled in from the germline J gene. The rearrangement links TRBV6-4 to TRBJ2-3; perhaps TRBD2 as D (5 bases). V gave up 2 bases and J gave up 1 base, with 13 bases separating them. The germline V gene has CDR1 MRHNA and CDR2 SNTAGT. The CDR3 is 16 residues long. The CDR3 here is CASSDDRGGGTDTQYF. Incomplete CDR3 DNA: TGTGCCAGCAGTGACGATCGGGGTGGGGGCACAGATACG.

Comment on this clone: Read sequence stops 3 residues before the CDR3 end, and the germline J gene provides the missing end. J is TRBJ2-3 and V is TRBV30, with a weak D call TRBD1 (5 bases). The CDR3 sequence is 13 residues long. The germline gives CDR1 GTSNPN, CDR2 SVGIG (reference sequence). The CDR3 DNA, read in part, is TGTGCCTGGAGGGGGCAGGGTCATCAGCCG. It is translated as CAWRGQGHQP. The CDR3, in full, reads CAWRGQGHQPQYF.

For this clone: Coverage ceases 3 residues before the CDR3 finishes, and the germline J gene fills in the end. V and J are TRBV4-2 and TRBJ2-3; D possibly corresponds to TRBD2 (6 bases). Trimming pared 4 bases from V and 2 bases from J, leaving 16 bases between. Per the germline V gene, CDR1 is LGHNA and CDR2 is YNFKEQ. The CDR3 length is 16 residues. CDR3 residues: CASSPRPGLHTDTQYF. Partial CDR3 DNA: TGTGCCAGCAGCCCCCGCCCAGGACTACACACAGATACG.

About this clone: The sequenced fragment ends 3 residues before the CDR3 boundary, so the rest is inferred from the germline J gene. The V gene is TRBV20-1, the J gene TRBJ1-2; D is uncertain. Germline V lookup: CDR1 DFQATT, CDR2 SNEGSKA (reference sequence). V was pared by 5 bases and J by 4 bases, with 17 bases between. This CDR3 has 14 residues. The CDR3 loop reads CSAGGLRALYGYTF. The DNA read from the CDR3 is TGCAGTGCTGGCGGGCTCCGGGCGCTCTATGGC.

Comments on this clone: The DNA ends 3 residues before the CDR3 does, and the rest of the CDR3 is filled in from the germline J gene. The chain combines TRBV30 with TRBJ2-3, with TRBD2 as a possible D gene (6 bases). The germline V gene encodes CDR1 GTSNPN and CDR2 SVGIG (reference sequence). This CDR3 comprises 15 residues. V was pared by 2 bases and J by 2 bases, with 14 bases between. CDR3 protein: CAWSKGGGVTDTQYF. CDR3 DNA (partial): TGTGCCTGGAGTAAAGGAGGCGGGGTCACAGATACG.

A remark on this clone: The CDR3 end falls 3 residues outside the read, so it is completed with the germline J gene. V is TRBV7-2 and J is TRBJ1-2; 9 bases line up with TRBD1. The CDR3 is 14 residues long. Germline CDR1 is SGHTA and CDR2 is FQGNSA. The CDR3 region is CASSPGQGLGDYTF. The CDR3 DNA, read in part, is TGTGCCAGCAGCCCCGGACAGGGGTTGGGGGAC. The full variable domain, its missing parts supplied by reference TRBV7-2 and TRBJ1-2, is GAGVSQSPSNKVTEKGKDVELRCDPISGHTALYWYRQSLGQGLEFLIYFQGNSAPDKSGLPSDRFSAERTGGSVSTLTIQRTQQEDSAVYLCASSPGQGLGDYTFGSGTRLTVV.

For this clone: Sequencing ends 3 residues short of the CDR3 end; the germline J gene provides the rest. The rearrangement joins TRBV24-1 to TRBJ2-5, with 8 bases aligning to TRBD1. The CDR3 consists of 15 residues. The V gene end was trimmed by 3 bases and the J gene end by 4 bases; junction bases not matched to a gene: 6. Germline CDR1 KGHDR, CDR2 SFDVKD. The CDR3 here is CATSDPGGAGETQYF. The covered CDR3 bases are TGTGCCACCAGTGATCCAGGGGGCGCGGGAGAGACC.

The CDR3 region is CASSSRRGALGTGELFF. Partial CDR3 DNA: TGTGCCAGCAGCTCGCGTCGGGGGGCTCTTGGCACCGGGGAG. The chain is built from TRBV7-8 and TRBJ2-2; a weak D match, TRBD2 (7 bases). The CDR3 is cut off 3 residues early in the read; its end comes from the germline J gene. Trimming shortened V by 4 bases and J by 4 bases, and 19 bases separated the two germline ends. CDR3 length: 17 amino acids. Germline lookup yields CDR1 SGHVS and CDR2 FQNEAQ.

In the case of this clone: The sequenced fragment ends 3 residues before the CDR3 boundary, so the rest is inferred from the germline J gene. The gene calls are TRBV18 and TRBJ1-2; D not resolved. V lost 0 bases to trimming and J lost 6 bases, with 11 bases between them. The length of the CDR3 is 14 residues. Germline V CDR1 and CDR2: KGHSH, LQKENI. This CDR3 is CASSPPSQTNGYTF. The covered CDR3 bases are TGTGCCAGCTCACCACCGTCACAGACCAATGGC.

As regards this clone: The missing CDR3 end, 3 residues past where the read stops, is filled in from the germline J gene. The rearrangement uses TRBV28 and TRBJ2-2; 7 nucleotides match TRBD2. In germline, CDR1 is MDHEN, CDR2 SYDVKM. CDR3 length: 18 amino acids. V lost 3 bases, J lost 0 bases, and 10 bases stayed unmatched. The CDR3 spells CASSFQRLASANTGELFF. The CDR3 DNA, read in part, is TGTGCCAGCAGTTTTCAGAGACTAGCCAGCGCGAACACCGGGGAG.

Note on this clone: The CDR3 end falls 3 residues outside the read, so it is completed with the germline J gene. The genes are TRBV19 and TRBJ1-1; 8 nucleotides align to TRBD1. Germline CDR1 reads LNHDA; CDR2 reads SQIVND (reference sequence). With V trimmed by 7 bases and J by 4 bases, 14 bases remained unmatched. The CDR3 sequence is 16 residues long. CDR3 DNA (partial): TGTGCCAGTACCATTCTCTGGCAGGGGGCGCGCACTGAA. Residues: CASTILWQGARTE. The entire CDR3 protein reads CASTILWQGARTEAFF.

Concerning this clone itself: The CDR3 is cut off 3 residues early in the read; its end comes from the germline J gene. This chain uses TRBV19 with TRBJ1-2, with 8 bases that match TRBD1. Per germline, CDR1 LNHDA and CDR2 SQIVND (reference sequence). The CDR3 is 14 amino acids. CDR3 amino acids: CASNRDRYTDTYTF. Partial CDR3 DNA: TGTGCCAGTAACCGGGACAGGTACACAGATACC.

With respect to this clone: The read terminates 3 residues ahead of where the CDR3 ends, so the germline J gene completes it. The genes are TRBV6-1 and TRBJ2-6; possible D gene TRBD1, 6 bases. CDR3 size: 15 residues. V lost 4 bases, J lost 1 base, and 8 bases lay in between. Germline CDR1 is MNHNS and CDR2 is SASEGT. CDR3 DNA, as far as it was read: TGTGCCAGCAGTGTACAGGGATCTGGGGCCAACGTC. It codes for CASSVQGSGANV. The entire CDR3 sequence reads CASSVQGSGANVLTF.

A remark on this clone: The observed sequence ends 3 residues before the CDR3 terminus, with the missing tail filled in from the germline J gene. J is TRBJ1-2 and V is TRBV7-2; D call uncertain. Germline-derived CDR1 and CDR2 are SGHTA and FQGNSA. The length of the CDR3 is 13 residues. CDR3 DNA (partial): TGTGCCAGCAGCTTATCGCGGGTGGATACC. As protein: CASSLSRVDT. The entire CDR3 is CASSLSRVDTYTF.

As concerns this clone: The CDR3 end falls 3 residues outside the read, so it is completed with the germline J gene. This chain joins TRBV11-3 and TRBJ1-2; 8 bases align to TRBD1. Germline V gene lookup returns CDR1 SGHNT and CDR2 YENEEA. This CDR3 region has 14 residues. Trimming at V came to 11 bases and at J to 4 bases, leaving 12 bases not matched to a gene. Incomplete CDR3 DNA: TGTGCCCGGGGCCCTCGGACAGGGAGCTATGGC. Translation: CARGPRTGSYG. The whole CDR3 reads CARGPRTGSYGYTF.

CDR3 amino acids: CASSPRNTGTYDYTF. Incomplete CDR3 DNA: TGTGCCAGCTCACCACGGAATACAGGGACCTACGAC. The chain combines TRBV18 with TRBJ1-2, with a weak D call TRBD1 (6 bases). The observed sequence ends 3 residues before the CDR3 terminus, with the missing tail filled in from the germline J gene. The CDR3 totals 15 residues. Germline V gives CDR1 KGHSH, CDR2 LQKENI.

Note on this clone: The DNA ends 3 residues before the CDR3 does, and the rest of the CDR3 is filled in from the germline J gene. The V call is TRBV19, the J call TRBJ2-7; TRBD1 agrees at 10 bases. Germline V gene data show CDR1 as LNHDA and CDR2 as SQIVND (reference sequence). V trimming: 5 bases; J trimming: 2 bases; junction bases outside the gene matches: 9. This CDR3 region has 16 residues. CDR3 DNA, as far as it was read: TGTGCCAGTAGTCCTCGATCCGGGACAGGGGCCTACGAG. It codes for CASSPRSGTGAYE. The whole CDR3 protein reads CASSPRSGTGAYEQYF.